A selection of T cell receptor beta chains follows, all from one sample in a study of response to subunit inactivated influenza vaccine. TCRdb used MiXCR to reprocess the RT-PCR reads, holding one entry per CDR3 protein. The data hold about 570,000 distinct CDR3 sequences, with approximately 12% observed a single time. The input for sequencing was PBMCs from blood, taken on the day of vaccination. Receptors were obtained from a man over 45 who received an inactivated influenza vaccine. The CDR3 runs from the conserved cysteine through the conserved F or W. D genes are given only for firm matches. Size is stated for part of the rows, as once, few or many counts, or as a class when the clone is expanded.

length: 15; D: NA; size: NA; V: TRBV9; J: TRBJ1-4; CDR3: CASSAHQGWGEKLFF; DNA: TGTGCCAGCAGCGCCCACCAGGGGTGGGGTGAAAAACTGTTTTTT
length: 13; D: TRBD2; size: NA; V: TRBV20-1; J: TRBJ2-5; CDR3: CSAAGGPGETQYF; DNA: TGCAGTGCCGCGGGGGGGCCTGGTGAGACCCAGTACTTC
length: 16; D: TRBD2; size: few; V: TRBV11-2; J: TRBJ2-3; CDR3: CASSQEPGGVSDTQYF; DNA: TGTGCCAGCAGCCAAGAGCCGGGGGGGGTTTCAGATACGCAGTATTTT
length: 13; D: NA; size: NA; V: TRBV28; J: TRBJ1-5; CDR3: CASTILSNQPQHF; DNA: TGTGCCAGCACCATCCTTAGCAATCAGCCCCAGCATTTT
length: 15; D: NA; size: NA; V: TRBV6-2/TRBV6-3; J: TRBJ2-7; CDR3: CASSFPLGPFGEQYF; DNA: TGTGCCAGCAGCTTCCCCCTGGGGCCTTTTGGCGAGCAGTACTTC
length: 12; D: NA; size: many; V: TRBV12-3/TRBV12-4; J: TRBJ2-2; CDR3: CASSLGLGELFF; DNA: TGTGCCAGCAGTTTAGGTTTGGGGGAGCTGTTTTTT
length: 14; D: TRBD2; size: NA; V: TRBV7-2; J: TRBJ2-1; CDR3: CASSLGREYNEQFF; DNA: TGTGCCAGCAGCTTGGGGCGGGAGTACAATGAGCAGTTCTTC
length: 14; D: TRBD1; size: NA; V: TRBV12-3/TRBV12-4; J: TRBJ2-5; CDR3: CASSRGQGMETQYF; DNA: TGTGCCAGCAGCCGCGGACAGGGGATGGAGACCCAGTACTTC
length: 14; D: TRBD1; size: NA; V: TRBV12-3/TRBV12-4; J: TRBJ2-5; CDR3: CASTLGRQGGTQYF; DNA: TGTGCCAGCACCCTGGGGAGACAGGGGGGGACCCAGTACTTC
length: 15; D: NA; size: NA; V: TRBV7-2; J: TRBJ2-5; CDR3: CASSSQGFYQETQYF; DNA: TGTGCCAGCAGCTCGCAGGGTTTCTACCAAGAGACCCAGTACTTC
length: 13; D: TRBD1; size: few; V: TRBV29-1; J: TRBJ1-6; CDR3: CSVRTGSNSPLHF; DNA: TGCAGCGTTAGGACAGGGAGCAATTCACCCCTCCACTTT
length: 15; D: NA; size: NA; V: TRBV5-6; J: TRBJ1-5; CDR3: CASSLGNEGRQPQHF; DNA: TGTGCCAGCAGCTTGGGGAATGAGGGGCGGCAGCCCCAGCATTTT
length: 19; D: TRBD1; size: NA; V: TRBV11-1; J: TRBJ2-6; CDR3: CASSSNPGQGISGANVLTF; DNA: TGTGCCAGCAGCTCAAATCCGGGACAGGGAATATCTGGGGCCAACGTCCTGACTTTC
length: 15; D: TRBD2; size: few; V: TRBV10-3; J: TRBJ2-1; CDR3: CAISEGTSGRAGQFF; DNA: TGTGCCATCAGTGAAGGGACTAGCGGGAGGGCCGGGCAGTTCTTC
length: 14; D: NA; size: NA; V: TRBV6-2/TRBV6-3; J: TRBJ1-1; CDR3: CASSYLSGGTEAFF; DNA: TGTGCCAGCAGTTACCTGTCGGGCGGTACTGAAGCTTTCTTT
length: 15; D: TRBD2; size: NA; V: TRBV6-2/TRBV6-3; J: TRBJ2-5; CDR3: CASSYSSREVETQYF; DNA: TGTGCCAGCAGTTACTCGAGCCGGGAGGTGGAGACCCAGTACTTC
length: 15; D: NA; size: NA; V: TRBV20-1; J: TRBJ1-1; CDR3: CSARDRGPLNTEAFF; DNA: TGCAGTGCTAGAGATCGAGGGCCGCTGAACACTGAAGCTTTCTTT
length: 14; D: TRBD2; size: many; V: TRBV12-3/TRBV12-4; J: TRBJ2-7; CDR3: CASSPPAGTYEQYF; DNA: TGTGCCAGCAGCCCTCCAGCGGGAACCTACGAGCAGTACTTC
length: 14; D: NA; size: NA; V: TRBV20-1; J: TRBJ1-4; CDR3: CSAREWRTNEKLFF; DNA: TGCAGTGCCCGGGAGTGGCGGACTAATGAAAAACTGTTTTTT
length: 12; D: NA; size: many; V: TRBV20-1; J: TRBJ1-1; CDR3: CSAIPVGTEAFF; DNA: TGCAGTGCCATACCCGTGGGGACTGAAGCTTTCTTT
length: 13; D: NA; size: NA; V: TRBV29-1; J: TRBJ1-5; CDR3: CSVASRGNQPQHF; DNA: TGCAGCGTTGCAAGCAGGGGCAATCAGCCCCAGCATTTT
length: 15; D: NA; size: NA; V: TRBV12-3/TRBV12-4; J: TRBJ2-7; CDR3: CASSSLAQGIGEQYF; DNA: TGTGCCAGCAGCTCCCTTGCGCAGGGGATTGGCGAGCAGTACTTC
length: 13; D: NA; size: few; V: TRBV29-1; J: TRBJ1-1; CDR3: CSVEYRGNTEAFF; DNA: TGCAGCGTTGAATATCGGGGGAACACTGAAGCTTTCTTT
length: 14; D: TRBD1; size: few; V: TRBV2; J: TRBJ1-5; CDR3: CASTLGGFNQPQHF; DNA: TGTGCCAGCACCCTAGGGGGCTTTAATCAGCCCCAGCATTTT